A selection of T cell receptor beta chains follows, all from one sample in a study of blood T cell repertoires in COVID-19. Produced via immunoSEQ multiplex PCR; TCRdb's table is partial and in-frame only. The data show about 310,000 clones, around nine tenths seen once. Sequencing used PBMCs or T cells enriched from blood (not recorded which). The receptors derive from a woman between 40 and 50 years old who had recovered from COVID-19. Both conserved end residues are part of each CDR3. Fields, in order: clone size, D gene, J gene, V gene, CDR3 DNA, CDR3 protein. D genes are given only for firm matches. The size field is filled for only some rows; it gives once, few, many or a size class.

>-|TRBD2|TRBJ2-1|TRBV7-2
TGTGCCAGCAGCTTAGAGGTAGCGGGGGGGCAGTTCTTC
CASSLEVAGGQFF
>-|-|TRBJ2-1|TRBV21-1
TGTGCCAGCAGCAAAGCGAGTCGGAGCGAGCAGTTCTTC
CASSKASRSEQFF
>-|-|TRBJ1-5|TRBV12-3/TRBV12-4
TGTGCCAGCAGTTTTGGTACGGATCAGCCCCAGCATTTT
CASSFGTDQPQHF
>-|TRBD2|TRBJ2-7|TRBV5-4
TGTGCCAGCAGCTTGGGGGTTAGCGGGAGGGTCGACTACTACGAGCAGTACTTC
CASSLGVSGRVDYYEQYF
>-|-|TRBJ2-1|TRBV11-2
TGTGCCAGCAGCTTTGGGGGAGGGCAGTTCTTC
CASSFGGGQFF
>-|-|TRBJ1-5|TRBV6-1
TGTGCCAGCAGTGAAGATGTTAGAGATTATAGCAATCAGCCCCAGCATTTT
CASSEDVRDYSNQPQHF
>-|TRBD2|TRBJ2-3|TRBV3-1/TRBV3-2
TGTGCCAGCAGCCAAGATATTTTTTCGGGGGCTAGCGGGGGCGGAGATACGCAGTATTTT
CASSQDIFSGASGGGDTQYF
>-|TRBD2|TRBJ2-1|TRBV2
TGTGCCGACTCCGGGACTAGCGGGAGGGATGAGCAGTTCTTC
CADSGTSGRDEQFF
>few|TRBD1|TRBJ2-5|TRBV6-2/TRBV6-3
TGTGCCAGCAGCCCGGACAGGTCCCAAGAGACCCAGTACTTC
CASSPDRSQETQYF
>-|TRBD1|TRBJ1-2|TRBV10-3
TGTGCCATCAGTCGACAGGGGGGAAGTATAGATGGCTACACCTTC
CAISRQGGSIDGYTF
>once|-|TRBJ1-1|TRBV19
TGTGCCAGTAGGCCATTGACAGCTCACACTGAAGCTTTCTTT
CASRPLTAHTEAFF
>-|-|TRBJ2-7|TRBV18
TGTGCCAGCTCACCAAACAGGGATGACGAGCAGTACTTC
CASSPNRDDEQYF
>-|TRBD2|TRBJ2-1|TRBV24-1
TGTGCCACCCGCTACCGGGGGGCCTACAATGAGCAGTTCTTC
CATRYRGAYNEQFF
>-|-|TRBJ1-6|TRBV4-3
TGCGCCAGCAGCCAAGAAGCGGGGATCGATTCACCCCTCCACTTT
CASSQEAGIDSPLHF
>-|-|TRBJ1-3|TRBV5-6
TGTGCCAGCAGCTTGGTCTTCACACGGGACACCATATATTTT
CASSLVFTRDTIYF
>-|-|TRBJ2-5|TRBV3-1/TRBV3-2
TGTGCCAGCAGCCAACCCCCGAGTTTGCAGACCCAGTACTTC
CASSQPPSLQTQYF
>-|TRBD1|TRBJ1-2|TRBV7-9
TGTGCCATTCTGGACAGGGATAAAAACTATGGCTACACCTTC
CAILDRDKNYGYTF
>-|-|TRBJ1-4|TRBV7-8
TGTGCCAGCAGCCCCCACGTGGCGGGGACTAATGAAAAACTGTTTTTT
CASSPHVAGTNEKLFF
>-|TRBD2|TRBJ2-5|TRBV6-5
TGTGCCAGCAGTTACTCGGGGGGGATGGAGACCCAGTACTTC
CASSYSGGMETQYF
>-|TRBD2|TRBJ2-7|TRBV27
TGTGCCAGCAGTTTAGCGGGAGGGATGTACGAGCAGTACTTC
CASSLAGGMYEQYF
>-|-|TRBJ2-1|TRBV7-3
TGTGCCAGCAGCTTAGGGGACTTTGACAATGAGCAGTTCTTC
CASSLGDFDNEQFF
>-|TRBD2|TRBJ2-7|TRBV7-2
TGTGCCAGCAGCCTACAACTAGCGGGAGGTTCCTACGAGCAGTACTTC
CASSLQLAGGSYEQYF
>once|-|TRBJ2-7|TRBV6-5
TGTGCCAGCAGTTGGGCAGGGGTCCCCTACGAGCAGTACTTC
CASSWAGVPYEQYF
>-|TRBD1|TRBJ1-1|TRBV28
TGTGCCAGCAGAACCCCAGGGGGCGGTGATGAAGCTTTCTTT
CASRTPGGGDEAFF
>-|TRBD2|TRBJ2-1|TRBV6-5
TGTGCCAGCAGCTGGGCGACTAGCGGGAGTTATGAGCAGTTCTTC
CASSWATSGSYEQFF
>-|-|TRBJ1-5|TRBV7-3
TGTGCCAGCAGCTTACAGGATGCTCAGCCCCAGCATTTT
CASSLQDAQPQHF
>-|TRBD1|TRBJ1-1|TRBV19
TGTGCCAGTAGTAGGACAGGGGTGAACACTGAAGCTTTCTTT
CASSRTGVNTEAFF
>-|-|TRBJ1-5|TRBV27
TGTGCCAGCAGTTTTTACCAGAATCAGCCCCAGCATTTT
CASSFYQNQPQHF
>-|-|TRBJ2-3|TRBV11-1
TGTGCCAGCAGTCCTACCACAGATACGCAGTATTTT
CASSPTTDTQYF
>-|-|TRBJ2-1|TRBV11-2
TGTGCCAGCAGCCCGTCTACAACTAAGAACAATGAGCAGTTCTTC
CASSPSTTKNNEQFF
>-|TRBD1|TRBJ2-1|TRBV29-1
TGCAGCTTATCCTTATGGGACAGGGCATCCAATGAGCAGTTCTTC
CSLSLWDRASNEQFF
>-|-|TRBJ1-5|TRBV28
TGTGCCAGCAGAAAAGCCAATCAGCCCCAGCATTTT
CASRKANQPQHF
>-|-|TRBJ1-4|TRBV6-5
TGTGCCAGCGGACAGCCAGCAACTAATGAAAAACTGTTTTTT
CASGQPATNEKLFF
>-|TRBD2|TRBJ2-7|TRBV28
TGTGCCAGCAGTTCCCAGGGCGGGGGGTACGAGCAGTACTTC
CASSSQGGGYEQYF
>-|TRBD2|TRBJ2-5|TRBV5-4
TGTGCCAGCAGCTTGTTCGGACTAGCGGGAGGGTCAGAGACCCAGTACTTC
CASSLFGLAGGSETQYF
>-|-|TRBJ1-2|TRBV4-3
TGCGCCAGCAGCCAAGATCCCGGACACGATAACTATGGCTACACCTTC
CASSQDPGHDNYGYTF
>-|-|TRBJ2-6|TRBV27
TGTGCCAGCAGTTGGGACAGGGCCAACGTCCTGACTTTC
CASSWDRANVLTF
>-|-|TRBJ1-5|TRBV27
TGTGCCAGCAGTGCAACAGGGAGCAATCAGCCCCAGCATTTT
CASSATGSNQPQHF
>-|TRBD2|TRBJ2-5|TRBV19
TGTGCCAGTAGTGTAGCGGGGGAGACCCAGTACTTC
CASSVAGETQYF
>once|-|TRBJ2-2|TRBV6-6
TGTGCCAGCAGGGAGAAACCGAACACCGGGGAGCTGTTTTTT
CASREKPNTGELFF
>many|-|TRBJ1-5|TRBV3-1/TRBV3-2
TGTGCCAGCAGCCACGGCGCGGATCAGCCCCAGCATTTT
CASSHGADQPQHF
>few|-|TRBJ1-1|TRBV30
TGTGCCTGGACACAACAAACTGAAGCTTTCTTT
CAWTQQTEAFF
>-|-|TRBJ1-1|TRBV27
TGTGCCAGCAGTTTTGTACAGACGAACACTGAAGCTTTCTTT
CASSFVQTNTEAFF
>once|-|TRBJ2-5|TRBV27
TGTGCCAGCAGTTTGGAGGGGCTAAGTGAAGAGACCCAGTACTTC
CASSLEGLSEETQYF
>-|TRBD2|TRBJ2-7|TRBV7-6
TGTGCCAGCAGCTTAGGGTCTAGCGGGAGTTACTACGAGCAGTACTTC
CASSLGSSGSYYEQYF
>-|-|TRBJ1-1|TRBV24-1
TGTGCCACCAGTGAAACCGGGGGACGGAACACTGAAGCTTTCTTT
CATSETGGRNTEAFF
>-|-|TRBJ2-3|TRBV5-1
TGCGCCAGCAAACCGGACACGAGACGGTCCGCAGATACGCAGTATTTT
CASKPDTRRSADTQYF
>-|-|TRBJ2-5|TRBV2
TGTGCCAGCAAGGGGGGGATCCAAGAGACCCAGTACTTC
CASKGGIQETQYF
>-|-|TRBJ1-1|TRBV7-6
TGTGCCAGCAGCTTAGCGTGGGGGCCGGGGACTGAAGCTTTCTTT
CASSLAWGPGTEAFF
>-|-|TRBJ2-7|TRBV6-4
TGTGCCAGCAGTGACTCGAAGGACAGCCACTACGAGCAGTACTTC
CASSDSKDSHYEQYF